This T cell receptor beta chain was found in a study of blood T cell repertoires in COVID-19. Profiling relied on immunoSEQ multiplex PCR, and the TCRdb table lists in-frame clones only, not all of them. The sample shows some 150,000 clones, 80% of them seen only once. This clone came up a few times. This CDR3 is 15 amino acids long. Looked up from germline, CDR1 is MNHEY and CDR2 is SVGAGI. V was pared by 1 base and J by 2 bases, with 3 bases of the junction left unmatched. The chain is built from TRBV6-5 and TRBJ2-7, with 9 bases that match TRBD1. Material: peripheral blood. The TCR comes from a man aged 55 to 69 with acute or convalescent COVID-19. The CDR3 loop is CASSYYGTGTYEQYF. The CDR3 nucleotides read TGTGCCAGCAGTTACTACGGGACAGGGACCTACGAGCAGTACTTC.